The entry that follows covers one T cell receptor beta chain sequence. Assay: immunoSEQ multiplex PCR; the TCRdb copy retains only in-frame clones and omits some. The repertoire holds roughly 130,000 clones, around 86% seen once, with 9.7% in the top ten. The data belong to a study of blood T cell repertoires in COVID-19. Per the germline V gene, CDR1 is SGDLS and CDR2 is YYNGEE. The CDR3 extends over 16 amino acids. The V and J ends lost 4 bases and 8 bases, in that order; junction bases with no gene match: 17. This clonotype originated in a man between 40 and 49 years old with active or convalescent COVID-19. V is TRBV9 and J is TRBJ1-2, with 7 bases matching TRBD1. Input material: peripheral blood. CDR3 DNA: TGTGCCAGCAGCCCACCCCGTCACAGGGGAATAGGCGGCTACACCTTC. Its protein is CASSPPRHRGIGGYTF.